This entry is about one TCR beta chain. Its antigen is unknown. Base qualities were left out, and no much larger clone turns up one base away. Per the publication, the treatment or condition label means: around 19 received Ad26.COV2.S at low or high dose, single or two shots; about 5 received placebo; per-sample allocation not given. Repertoires of vaccine and placebo recipients were sequenced from samples collected on day 63 after the first injection. Cohort 1b enrolled around 23 adults aged 18-55 years at a single site in Boston, USA, between 29 July and 7 August 2020. Ad26.COV2.S was a replication-incompetent adenovirus type 26 vector that expressed a prefusion-stabilized SARS-CoV-2 spike protein derived from the original Wuhan strain. TCRbeta CDR3 regions were sequenced with the immunoSEQ Assay. After extraction, genomic DNA underwent amplification by bias-controlled multiplex PCR, followed by high-throughput sequencing. Under the source paper's analysis protocol: Collapsing and filtering of sequences were performed to quantify the absolute abundance of each unique TCRbeta CDR3 region. T cell fraction was estimated by normalizing TCRbeta template counts to usable DNA, which was measured by amplifying reference genes present in all nucleated cells. Repertoire TCRs were annotated as SARS-CoV-2-specific by exact matching of V gene, CDR3 amino acid sequence and J gene to a known reactive TCR set. The reference SARS-CoV-2 TCR set was obtained from MIRA and was filtered for enrichment in COVID-19-positive ImmuneCODE repertoires, whereby public or cross-reactive TCRs were removed. Using the MIRA antigens, annotated TCRs were further analysed by specific ORF or by position within an ORF. Depth was the summed frequency of annotated unique rearrangements, while breadth was defined as annotated unique rearrangements over total unique productive rearrangements. TCR breadth was compared between groups using two-sided Wilcoxon rank-sum tests. TCRdb's version of the immuneACCESS table is confined to in-frame rearrangements and falls short of the full clone set. An unresolved V gene accounts for under half of the shortfall where checked; the remainder is of unknown origin. V and J calls and clone size follow that table, whereas D and trimming were derived from the DNA. Recorded for this sample are about 320,000 clones; around 83% of them occurred a single time. Around 2% of the sample rests with the top ten.

V sheds 1 base and J sheds 4 bases, leaving 6 bases between their ends. CDR1 and CDR2 are drawn from the germline V gene: SGHRS, YFSETQ. The CDR3 sequence holds 12 residues, the cysteine and phenylalanine included. The sequence is cut down to CDR3 DNA, 36 bases in frame from base 1. The data were taken from a study of Ad26.COV2.S vaccination and SARS-CoV-2 variants (dated by TCRdb to the early 2020s). About the investigation overall: Vaccine-arm donors came from COV1001, a multicentre, randomized, double-blind, placebo-controlled phase I-IIa trial of Ad26.COV2.S in healthy adults. Trial participants were randomized into five groups of five: low-dose or high-dose Ad26.COV2.S given once or twice, or placebo on both occasions. Throughout the experiments and outcome assessment, investigators stayed blinded to trial group allocation. A total of approximately 32 samples were included in the TCR-sequenced set, comprising roughly 19 Ad26.COV2.S vaccine recipients, 5 placebo recipients and 8 SARS-CoV-2 convalescent individuals. TCRbeta repertoire sequencing served as the tool for gauging how specific and how broad the SARS-CoV-2-reactive T cell receptors were following Ad26.COV2.S vaccination. Dosing of Ad26.COV2.S was intramuscular, at either 5x10^10 or 1x10^11 viral particles, delivered as one shot or as two shots spaced 56 days apart.

Broader findings and caveats from the paper: Non-spike TCR breadth was comparable between vaccine and placebo recipients, consistent with the vaccine containing only spike. The authors noted that the TCR breadth and depth analyses may have underestimated total T cell responses. The study was not powered for comparison of responses between vaccine doses or regimens. After vaccination, substantial breadth of spike-specific CD8+ and CD4+ T cell responses was reported. Spike-specific TCR breadth was higher in Ad26.COV2.S recipients than in placebo recipients (P = 0.0014).

The sample here was peripheral blood, taken in a trial of Ad26.COV2.S vaccine versus placebo. The sequence derives from a person aged 18 to 59 who received the Ad26.COV2.S COVID-19 vaccine or a placebo. This chain joins TRBV5-1 to TRBJ2-7; too little of a D gene remains to name it. The sequenced DNA: TGCGCCAGCAGCTTGTACGGGTACGAGCAGTACTTC. Translated, this gives CASSLYGYEQYF.